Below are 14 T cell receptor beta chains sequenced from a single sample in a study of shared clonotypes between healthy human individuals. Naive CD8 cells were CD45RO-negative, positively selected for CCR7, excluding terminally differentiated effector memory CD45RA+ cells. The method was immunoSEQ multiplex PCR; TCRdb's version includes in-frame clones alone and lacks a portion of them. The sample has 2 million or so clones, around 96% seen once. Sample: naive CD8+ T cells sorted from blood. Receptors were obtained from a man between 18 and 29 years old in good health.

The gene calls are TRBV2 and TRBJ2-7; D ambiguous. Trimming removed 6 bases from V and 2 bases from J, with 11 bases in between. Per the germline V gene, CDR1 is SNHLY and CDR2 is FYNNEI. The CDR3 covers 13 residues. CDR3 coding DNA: TGTGCCAGCAGATGGACGGAGACCTACGAGCAGTACTTC. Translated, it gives CASRWTETYEQYF.

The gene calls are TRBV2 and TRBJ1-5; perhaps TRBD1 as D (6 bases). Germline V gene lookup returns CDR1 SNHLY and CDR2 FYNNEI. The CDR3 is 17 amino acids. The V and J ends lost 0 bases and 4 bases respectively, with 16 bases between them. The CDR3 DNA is TGTGCCAGCAGTGAAGCGGGTGATGAGGGGGTGAATCAGCCCCAGCATTTT. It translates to CASSEAGDEGVNQPQHF.

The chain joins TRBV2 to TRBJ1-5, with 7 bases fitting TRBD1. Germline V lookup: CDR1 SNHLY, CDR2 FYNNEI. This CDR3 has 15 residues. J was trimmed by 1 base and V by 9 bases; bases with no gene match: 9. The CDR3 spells CASAGTDESNQPQHF. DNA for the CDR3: TGTGCCAGTGCTGGGACAGATGAAAGCAATCAGCCCCAGCATTTT. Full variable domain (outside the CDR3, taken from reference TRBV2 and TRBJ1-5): EPEVTQTPSHQVTQMGQEVILRCVPISNHLYFYWYRQILGQKVEFLVSFYNNEISEKSEIFDDQFSVERPDGSNFTLKIRSTKLEDSAMYFCASAGTDESNQPQHFGDGTRLSIL.

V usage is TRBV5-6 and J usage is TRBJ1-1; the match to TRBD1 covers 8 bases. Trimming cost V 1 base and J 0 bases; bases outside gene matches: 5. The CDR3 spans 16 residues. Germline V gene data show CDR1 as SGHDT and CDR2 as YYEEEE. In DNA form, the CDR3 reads TGTGCCAGCAGCTTGACCTGGACAGGGATGAACACTGAAGCTTTCTTT. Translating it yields CASSLTWTGMNTEAFF.

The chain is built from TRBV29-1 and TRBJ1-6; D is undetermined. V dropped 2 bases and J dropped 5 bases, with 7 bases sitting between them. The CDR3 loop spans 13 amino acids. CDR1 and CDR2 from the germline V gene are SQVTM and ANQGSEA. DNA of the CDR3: TGCAGCGTTGAACAGGTTGATAATTCACCCCTCCACTTT. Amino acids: CSVEQVDNSPLHF.

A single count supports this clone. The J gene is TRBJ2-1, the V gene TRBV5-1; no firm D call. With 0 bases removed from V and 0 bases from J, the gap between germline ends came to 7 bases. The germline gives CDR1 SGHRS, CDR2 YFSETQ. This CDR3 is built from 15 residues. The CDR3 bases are TGCGCCAGCAGCTTGGAGGTATACTCCTACAATGAGCAGTTCTTC. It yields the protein CASSLEVYSYNEQFF.

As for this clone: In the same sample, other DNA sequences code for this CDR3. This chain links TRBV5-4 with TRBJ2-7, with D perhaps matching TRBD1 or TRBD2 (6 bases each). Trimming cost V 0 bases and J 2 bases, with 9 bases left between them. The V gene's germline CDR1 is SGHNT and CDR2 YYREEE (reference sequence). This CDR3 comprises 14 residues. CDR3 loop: CASSLVGGTYEQYF. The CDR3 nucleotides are TGTGCCAGCAGCTTGGTAGGGGGGACCTACGAGCAGTACTTC.

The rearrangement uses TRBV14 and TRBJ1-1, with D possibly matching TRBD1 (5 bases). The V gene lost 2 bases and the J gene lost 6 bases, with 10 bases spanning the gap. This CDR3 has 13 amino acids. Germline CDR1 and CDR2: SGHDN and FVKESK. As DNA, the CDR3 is TGTGCCAGCAGCCAATGGGGGGTTCCTGAAGCTTTCTTT. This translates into CASSQWGVPEAFF.

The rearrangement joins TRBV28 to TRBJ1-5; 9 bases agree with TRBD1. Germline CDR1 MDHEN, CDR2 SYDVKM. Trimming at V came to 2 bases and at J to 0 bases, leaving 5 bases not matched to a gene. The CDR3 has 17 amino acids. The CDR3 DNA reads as TGTGCCAGCAGTTTAATCGGGACAGGGAATAGCAATCAGCCCCAGCATTTT. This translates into CASSLIGTGNSNQPQHF.

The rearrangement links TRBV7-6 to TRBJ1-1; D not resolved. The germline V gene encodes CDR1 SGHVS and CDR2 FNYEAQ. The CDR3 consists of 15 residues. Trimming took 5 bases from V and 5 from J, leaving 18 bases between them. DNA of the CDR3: TGTGCCAGCAGCCACACCCTCGGGAGAGGGACTGAAGCTTTCTTT. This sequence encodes CASSHTLGRGTEAFF.

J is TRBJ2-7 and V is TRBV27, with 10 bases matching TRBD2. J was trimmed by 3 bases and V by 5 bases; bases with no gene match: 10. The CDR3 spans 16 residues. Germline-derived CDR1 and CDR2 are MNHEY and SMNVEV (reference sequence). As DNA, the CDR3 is TGTGCCAGCAGTCCCTCGTTCGGACTAGCGGTCTACGAGCAGTACTTC. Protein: CASSPSFGLAVYEQYF.

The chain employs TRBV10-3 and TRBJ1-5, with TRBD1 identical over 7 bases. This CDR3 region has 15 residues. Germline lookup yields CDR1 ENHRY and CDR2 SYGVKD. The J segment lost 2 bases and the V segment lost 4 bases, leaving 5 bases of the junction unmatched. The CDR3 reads CAISAGGEGNQPQHF. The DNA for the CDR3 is TGTGCCATCAGTGCAGGGGGTGAGGGCAATCAGCCCCAGCATTTT.

CDR3 sequence: CASSLDLAGASYNEQFF. The CDR3 region has the DNA TGTGCCAGCAGCTTAGACCTAGCGGGAGCCTCCTACAATGAGCAGTTCTTC. This chain joins TRBV5-5 and TRBJ2-1, with TRBD2 matching over 10 bases. This CDR3 has 17 residues. Germline V gene lookup returns CDR1 SGHKS and CDR2 YYEKEE (reference sequence). The trim removed 2 bases at V and 0 bases at J, leaving 5 bases unmatched.

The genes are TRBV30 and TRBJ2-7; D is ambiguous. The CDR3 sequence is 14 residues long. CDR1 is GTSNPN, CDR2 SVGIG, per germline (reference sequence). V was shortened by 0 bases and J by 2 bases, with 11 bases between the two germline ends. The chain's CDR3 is CAWSVGITTYEQYF. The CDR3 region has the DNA TGTGCCTGGAGTGTAGGCATTACAACCTACGAGCAGTACTTC.